This is a list of T cell receptor beta chains from one sample in a study of human T cells and chemical hapten exposure. MiXCR, applied by TCRdb to the RACE reads, yields one record per CDR3 protein. The sample records hundreds of thousands of distinct CDR3 sequences, just under 6.5% being singletons. Sequencing used whole blood, obtained in connection with sensitization to the hapten diphenylcyclopropenone (DPC). Receptors were obtained from a woman between 18 and 29 years old with alopecia areata. Some clones in this sample may be carry-over from other donors' samples. Both conserved end residues are part of each CDR3. The order of the fields is D gene, clone size, J gene, V gene, CDR3 protein, CDR3 DNA. A D gene is named only where the DNA matches it firmly. Size tells how often a clone was seen (once, few, many) or the class of an expanded clone, and some rows leave it out.

.	many	TRBJ1-6	TRBV4-2	CASSQEGGPNSPLHF	TGTGCCAGCAGCCAAGAAGGGGGTCCCAATTCACCCCTCCACTTT
.	many	TRBJ2-5	TRBV7-6	CASRNTLGRDQETQYF	TGTGCCAGCCGCAACACTCTCGGCCGAGACCAAGAGACCCAGTACTTC
.	many	TRBJ2-3	TRBV6-4	CASSGTTRAQYF	TGTGCCAGCAGTGGGACTACCCGAGCGCAGTATTTT
.	few	TRBJ1-6	TRBV4-2	CASSHYLDESSYNSPLHF	TGTGCCAGCAGCCACTACTTGGACGAGAGCTCCTATAATTCACCCCTCCACTTT
.	many	TRBJ2-7	TRBV29-1	CSVESPGSYEQYF	TGCAGCGTTGAATCCCCGGGGTCGTACGAGCAGTACTTC
TRBD1	many	TRBJ1-4	TRBV5-1	CASSTGGSAIEKLFF	TGCGCCAGCAGCACAGGGGGGTCCGCCATCGAAAAACTGTTTTTT
.	.	TRBJ1-5	TRBV12-3/TRBV12-4	CASSLMGQRGNQPQHF	TGTGCCAGCAGTTTAATGGGGCAGAGGGGGAATCAGCCCCAGCATTTT
.	many	TRBJ2-1	TRBV5-1	CASSLEGGNNEQFF	TGCGCCAGCAGCTTGGAAGGGGGGAACAATGAGCAGTTCTTC
TRBD2	.	TRBJ2-1	TRBV3-1	CASSQGAGGVSEQFF	TGTGCCAGCAGCCAAGGAGCGGGGGGCGTTTCTGAGCAGTTCTTC
.	.	TRBJ2-1	TRBV20-1	CSARDPVKGWNEQFF	TGCAGTGCTAGAGATCCTGTTAAGGGTTGGAATGAGCAGTTCTTC
TRBD1	.	TRBJ1-4	TRBV5-1	CASSWDRGGEKLFF	TGCGCCAGCAGCTGGGACAGGGGTGGCGAAAAACTGTTTTTT
.	few	TRBJ2-2	TRBV3-1	CASSQDRDAGELFF	TGTGCCAGCAGCCAAGATCGGGATGCCGGGGAGCTGTTTTTT
TRBD2	many	TRBJ2-3	TRBV20-1	CSARGTSGTGDTQYF	TGCAGTGCTAGAGGGACTAGCGGGACGGGGGATACGCAGTATTTT
.	many	TRBJ2-3	TRBV6-1	CASSELLGTDTQYF	TGTGCCAGCAGTGAACTTTTGGGGACAGATACGCAGTATTTT
TRBD1	.	TRBJ1-2	TRBV6-1	CASNTGQEVGYTF	TGTGCCAGCAATACGGGACAGGAGGTTGGCTACACCTTC
.	.	TRBJ2-7	TRBV7-2	CASSNPSSSREQYF	TGTGCCAGCAGCAACCCGTCCTCTTCTAGGGAGCAGTACTTC
.	few	TRBJ1-6	TRBV27	CASSPHPGKHSPLHF	TGTGCCAGCAGTCCCCATCCGGGGAAACATTCACCCCTCCACTTT
.	.	TRBJ2-7	TRBV7-2	CASSSPVRAYEQYF	TGTGCCAGCAGCTCGCCTGTGAGGGCCTACGAGCAGTACTTC
.	.	TRBJ1-2	TRBV20-1	CSANARQSYGYTF	TGCAGTGCAAACGCCCGACAGTCTTATGGCTACACCTTC
TRBD1	.	TRBJ2-3	TRBV7-8	CASSRRQGAETDTQYF	TGTGCCAGCAGCCGAAGACAGGGGGCGGAAACAGATACGCAGTATTTT
TRBD2	many	TRBJ2-7	TRBV29-1	CSAYYGGGQYF	TGCAGCGCCTATTATGGCGGGGGGCAGTACTTC
TRBD1	.	TRBJ1-1	TRBV20-1	CSARGTGRLNTEAFF	TGCAGTGCTAGGGGGACAGGGAGGTTGAACACTGAAGCTTTCTTT
.	.	TRBJ2-6	TRBV5-6	CASNWGHGANVLTF	TGTGCCAGTAACTGGGGTCATGGGGCCAACGTCCTGACTTTC